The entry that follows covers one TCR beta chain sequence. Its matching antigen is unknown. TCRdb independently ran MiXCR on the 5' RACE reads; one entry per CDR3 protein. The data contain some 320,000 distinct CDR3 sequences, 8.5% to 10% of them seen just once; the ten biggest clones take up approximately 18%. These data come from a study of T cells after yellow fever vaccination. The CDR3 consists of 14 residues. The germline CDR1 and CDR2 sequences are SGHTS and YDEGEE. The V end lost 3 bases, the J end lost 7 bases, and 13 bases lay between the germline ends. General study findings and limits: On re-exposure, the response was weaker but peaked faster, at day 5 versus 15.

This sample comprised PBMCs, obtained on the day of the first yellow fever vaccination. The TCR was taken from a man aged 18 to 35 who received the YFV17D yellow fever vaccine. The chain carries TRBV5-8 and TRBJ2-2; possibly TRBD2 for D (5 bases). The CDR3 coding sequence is TGTGCCAGCAGCTCGCGGGTTGCTGACGGGGAGCTGTTTTTT. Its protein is CASSSRVADGELFF.